One sample yielded the 7 T cell receptor beta chains listed below, sequenced in a study of T cells in Graves' hyperthyroidism and ophthalmopathy. Amplification of TCR beta CDR3 regions used RNA as the template. A set of HTBI primers served as the primers for a first-round RT-PCR of the TCR CDR3. Via MiXCR, TCRdb re-called the multiplex PCR reads, giving one row per CDR3 protein. Found here are fewer than 800,000 distinct CDR3 sequences, around 15% of them singletons; the top ten hold roughly 8%. Sequencing was carried out using blood. The origin of the receptors is a man between 18 and 29 years old with Graves' hyperthyroidism.

This clonotype was seen ten or more times. The chain employs TRBV11-2 and TRBJ1-3; D is unclear. The V end was cut by 0 bases, the J end by 4 bases, with 7 bases between. The CDR3 has 14 amino acids. CDR1 is SGHAT and CDR2 is FQNNGV in the germline V gene. Written as DNA, the CDR3 is TGTGCCAGCAGCTTAGAGCGGCAGGGAAACACCATATATTTT. Its protein is CASSLERQGNTIYF.

This clonotype occurred many times. One end of the junction varies from germline; a read error may be responsible. This rearrangement joins TRBV28 to TRBJ1-1; D call uncertain. There are 14 residues in the CDR3. Germline CDR1 is MDHEN and CDR2 is SYDVKM. CDR3 amino acids: CASSLGQSRHPALF. The CDR3 DNA reads TGTGCCAGCAGTTTGGGTCAAAGTAGGCACCCCGCTCTCTTT. Supplemented by reference TRBV28 and TRBJ1-1, the full variable domain reads DVKVTQSSRYLVKRTGEKVFLECVQDMDHENMFWYRQDPGLGLRLIYFSYDVKMKEKGDIPEGYSVSREKKERFSLILESASTNQTSMYLCASSLGQSRHPALFGQGTRLTVV.

This clonotype was counted ten times or more. The CDR3 reads CASSPGTSVETQYF. In nucleotides, the CDR3 is TGTGCCAGCAGCCCGGGGACTAGCGTGGAGACCCAGTACTTC. The genes are TRBV28 and TRBJ2-5; 10 nucleotides agree with TRBD2. With 6 bases clipped from V and 5 bases from J, the junction kept 6 bases outside the gene matches. Germline CDR1 reads MDHEN; CDR2 reads SYDVKM. The CDR3 is 14 amino acids.

The CDR3 spells CATFRTGDIIVYGYTF. CDR3 in DNA: TGTGCCACCTTTCGGACAGGGGATATAATCGTCTATGGCTACACCTTC. The chain links TRBV24-1 to TRBJ1-2; 9 bases match TRBD1. Per germline, CDR1 KGHDR and CDR2 SFDVKD. This CDR3 spans 16 amino acids. J gave up 4 bases and V 9 bases, and 14 bases lay outside the gene matches.

This clonotype was picked up many times. The rearrangement uses TRBV2 and TRBJ1-4; D is uncertain. Germline assignment: CDR1 SNHLY and CDR2 FYNNEI. The CDR3 runs 15 residues. Deletions cut 2 bases from V and 8 bases from J, with 15 bases between. CDR3 DNA sequence: TGTGCCAGCAGTGAACTGACATCGGGCGGGGAAAAACTGTTTTTT. Encoded protein: CASSELTSGGEKLFF.

The chain is built from TRBV5-1 and TRBJ1-1; TRBD1 might be the D (5 bases). The germline gives CDR1 SGHRS, CDR2 YFSETQ. The CDR3 has 13 residues. Trimming stripped 2 bases from V and 7 bases from J, with 12 bases between. The CDR3 coding sequence is TGCGCCAGCAGCTTACAGGTGGAGAATGAAGCTTTCTTT. It yields the protein CASSLQVENEAFF.

This clonotype was detected a few times. The chain carries TRBV18 and TRBJ1-1; TRBD1 agrees at 10 bases. J gave up 2 bases and V 3 bases, and 3 bases lay outside the gene matches. Germline lookup yields CDR1 KGHSH and CDR2 LQKENI. This CDR3 has 15 amino acids. CDR3 bases: TGTGCCAGCTCACCCGACAGGGGGCTTAACACTGAAGCTTTCTTT. Protein product: CASSPDRGLNTEAFF.